The clone carrying this TCR beta chain was seen a handful of times. What it recognizes is unknown. Trimming pared 5 bases from V and 11 bases from J, leaving 24 bases between. CDR3 length: 15 amino acids. Germline V gene lookup returns CDR1 LNHDA and CDR2 SQIVND (reference sequence). The data are from a study of T cell repertoires in cytomegalovirus infection. Across the whole study: Based on public TCR beta signatures, there were indications of CMV infection and of a matching HLA type. Overall study results and limits: Cumulated frequencies of public TCR beta families served to identify carriers of CMV plus the relevant HLA. Ex vivo responses were dominated by HLA-C-restricted CMV-specific TCR beta clonotypes.

TCRdb called the reads again in MiXCR, with one record for every CDR3 protein. Of 350,000 to 500,000 distinct CDR3 sequences listed, approximately 31% are singletons. The sequence came from a human donor in good health (CMV status not recorded). Some clones in this sample may be carry-over from other donors' samples. The chain employs TRBV19 and TRBJ1-1, with a tentative D call TRBD1 (5 bases). The sequencing sample was made of PBMCs. The CDR3 loop reads CASSGGFFIPGEAFF. The CDR3 DNA is TGTGCCAGTAGTGGGGGTTTCTTTATCCCCGGGGAGGCTTTCTTT.